The T cell receptor (beta chain) described here comes from a study of T-cell memory formation after mild COVID-19. Across the whole study: There were largely donor-specific TCR clusters.

TCRdb recomputed calls from the 5' RACE reads with MiXCR, one row per CDR3 protein. The sample has fewer than 400,000 distinct CDR3 sequences; 15% to 20% are singletons. Regarding this clonotype: Antigen unknown.

Study-wide findings and caveats: Mainly in CM and EM were contracting CD4+ clones; CD8+ were in EMRA. CD4/CD8 balance held among clones contracting day 15 to 85, and later expanders leaned CD4+. SARS-CoV-2 specificity was not confirmed for second-wave clones peaking on day 37.

The CDR3 consists of 12 residues. The trim removed 4 bases at V and 8 bases at J, leaving 2 bases unmatched. Germline V gene sequence: CDR1 MGHRA, CDR2 YSYEKL. This TCR came from a man aged 18 to 35 who had mild COVID-19 (a few samples of this study predate the infection). Cell type and time point are not known. The gene calls are TRBV4-1 and TRBJ2-4; 7 bases match TRBD1. The sample comprised PBMCs or a T cell subset sorted from them (not recorded which). The CDR3 region has the DNA TGCGCCAGCAGCCCTCAGGGGGACATTCAGTACTTC. This gives the protein CASSPQGDIQYF.